This entry is about one TCR beta chain. V gave up 5 bases and J gave up 1 base; unmatched junction bases: 13. The CDR3 contains 18 residues. The germline V gene encodes CDR1 ENHRY and CDR2 SYGVKD. Some clones are missing from TCRdb's copy, which holds only in-frame ones; the method was immunoSEQ multiplex PCR. This table holds roughly 60,000 clones, roughly four fifths found once. The record originates from a study of blood T cell repertoires in COVID-19. Study details: Acute and convalescent COVID-19 samples came from the United States, Italy and Spain. The cDNA or gDNA used as material had been derived from T cells, B-cell-depleted T cells, or PBMCs.

The V and J genes are TRBV10-3 and TRBJ2-1, with 8 bases fitting TRBD2. The source material was peripheral blood. The sequence derives from an elderly man with acute or convalescent COVID-19. The CDR3 region is CAISQPGLVVSSYNEQFF. The CDR3 nucleotides read TGTGCCATCAGTCAGCCGGGACTAGTGGTTTCTTCCTACAATGAGCAGTTCTTC.